These 32 T cell receptor beta chains were sequenced from one sample in a study of tumor and adjacent non-tumor tissue in lung cancer. A modified ARM-PCR protocol with three rounds of nested PCR amplified TCRbeta. TCRdb re-analysed the multiplex PCR reads in MiXCR, keeping a single row per CDR3 protein. This sample carries 65,000 to 90,000 distinct CDR3 sequences, approximately 71% of them seen once, and the ten largest clones take roughly 12%. RNA was extracted from bulk tissue without any cell sorting. Sequencing used lung tumor tissue. The origin of the receptors is a woman between 65 and 79 years old with non-small cell lung cancer.

The sample holds many counts of this clonotype. Germline is not matched at one junction end, which may reflect a read error. The V call is TRBV11-1, the J call TRBJ1-3; no clear D. Germline-derived CDR1 and CDR2 are SGHAT and FQDESV (reference sequence). The CDR3 spans 14 residues. The CDR3 reads CASSISISGNAIYF. CDR3 nucleotide sequence: TGTGCCAGCAGCATATCGATCTCTGGAAACGCCATATATTTT.

Comments on this clonotype: Just one base apart from a much larger clone, this may be a read error. Because the CDR3 is missing its conserved closing phenylalanine or tryptophan, this is likely a read error. The chain joins TRBV20-1 to TRBJ2-7, with 7 positions matching TRBD1. This CDR3 is 14 amino acids long. The V gene end was trimmed by 3 bases and the J gene end by 4 bases; junction bases not matched to a gene: 9. CDR1 is DFQATT and CDR2 is SNEGSKA in the germline V gene (reference sequence). The CDR3 loop reads CSARGTVGKYEQYL. In nucleotides, the CDR3 is TGCAGTGCTAGGGGGACAGTAGGGAAATACGAGCAGTACTTA.

This clonotype has only a few counts. This chain joins TRBV2 and TRBJ1-4; 7 bases are a match to TRBD1. Germline trimming cut 8 bases from V and 8 bases from J; bases unmatched to any gene: 2. CDR1 and CDR2 from the germline V gene are SNHLY and FYNNEI. This CDR3 is built from 11 residues. CDR3 coding DNA: TGTGCCAGCCTGACAGGGGAAAAACTGTTTTTT. The encoded protein is CASLTGEKLFF.

There are many counts of this clonotype. The chain's CDR3 is CASTLRTGGATDTQYF. In nucleotides, the CDR3 is TGTGCCAGCACGCTGCGGACAGGGGGCGCGACAGATACGCAGTATTTT. The V call is TRBV6-1, the J call TRBJ2-3; 11 nucleotides line up with TRBD1. In germline, CDR1 is MNHNS, CDR2 SASEGT. J lost 3 bases, V lost 7 bases, and 9 bases had no gene match. The CDR3 is 16 amino acids.

For this clonotype: The junction does not match germline at one end; this may be a read error. The rearrangement uses TRBV6-2 or TRBV6-3 and TRBJ2-2, with unresolved D. This CDR3 region has 14 residues. Germline V gene data show CDR1 as MNHEY and CDR2 as SVGEGT. The CDR3 DNA is TGTGTCAGCACCATAACCGCGCGGTCCGGGGAGCTGTTTTTT. The encoded protein is CVSTITARSGELFF.

To note about this clonotype: A much more abundant neighbour one base away suggests this may be a read error. Here the CDR3 DNA reads TGTGCCAGCAGTTTGCAGGGGTCTTCCTACAAGCAGTACTTC. It yields the protein CASSLQGSSYKQYF. The chain recombines TRBV28 with TRBJ2-7; D may be TRBD1 (6 bases). Germline CDR1 reads MDHEN; CDR2 reads SYDVKM. The CDR3 consists of 14 residues.

Note on this clonotype: A junction boundary mismatches the germline segment, possibly from a read error. The J gene is TRBJ2-7, the V gene TRBV19, with TRBD2 identical over 8 bases. Germline lookup yields CDR1 LNHDA and CDR2 SQIVND (reference sequence). CDR3 length equals 15 residues. As DNA, the CDR3 is TGTGCCAGTAGTCCTGATAGCGGGAATTTGAACGAGCTGTACTTC. Encoded protein: CASSPDSGNLNELYF.

There are a few counts of this clonotype. This clone may be a read error of a much larger clone one base away. This chain connects TRBV12-3 or TRBV12-4 to TRBJ2-1, with 7 bases fitting TRBD2. The CDR3 has 16 residues. CDR3 in amino acids: CASSLRGGSDYNKQLF. The CDR3 nucleotides are TGTGCCAGCAGTCTCCGTGGCGGGAGCGATTACAATAAGCAGCTCTTC.

With regard to this clonotype: At one end, the junction sequence differs from germline, possibly due to a read error. This chain links TRBV27 with TRBJ2-1; 7 nucleotides match TRBD2. This CDR3 has 14 amino acids. Germline assignment: CDR1 MNHEY and CDR2 SMNVEV (reference sequence). The CDR3 reads CGSSPLATYNEQFF. The CDR3 DNA is TGTGGCAGCAGTCCACTAGCGACTTACAATGAGCAGTTCTTC.

This rearrangement joins TRBV29-1 to TRBJ2-3; D may correspond to TRBD1 or TRBD2 (5 bases each). The V and J ends lost 0 bases and 5 bases respectively, with 18 bases between them. Germline V gene sequence: CDR1 SQVTM, CDR2 ANQGSEA. The CDR3 contains 16 residues. CDR3 in amino acids: CSVEDHGLYDRDTQYF. The CDR3 bases are TGCAGCGTTGAAGATCACGGACTGTATGACAGAGATACGCAGTATTTT.

In regard to this clonotype: A much larger clone sits a single nucleotide away, making a read error possible. This rearrangement joins TRBV7-9 to TRBJ1-1; D is perhaps TRBD1 (6 bases). Germline V gene sequence: CDR1 SEHNR, CDR2 FQNEAQ (reference sequence). The CDR3 has 15 amino acids. This CDR3 reads CVSSSGVSRNTEAFF. The CDR3 DNA is TGTGTCAGCAGCTCAGGGGTATCGCGGAACACTGAAGCTTTCTTT. Full variable domain (remainder filled in from reference TRBV7-9 and TRBJ1-1): DTGVSQNPRHKITKRGQNVTFRCDPISEHNRLYWYRQTLGQGPEFLTYFQNEAQLEKSRLLSDRFSAERPKGSFSTLEIQRTEQGDSAMYLCVSSSGVSRNTEAFFGQGTRLTVV.

The table lists this clonotype with many counts. V usage is TRBV20-1 and J usage is TRBJ2-1; 13 bases line up with TRBD2. The V and J ends lost 5 bases and 6 bases, in that order; junction bases with no gene match: 4. This CDR3 has 14 residues. In germline, CDR1 is DFQATT, CDR2 SNEGSKA (reference sequence). For the CDR3, the DNA is TGCAGTGCTCAACTAGCGGGAGGGCTCAATGAGCAGTTCTTC. Translation gives CSAQLAGGLNEQFF.

Comment on this clonotype: One end of the junction varies from germline; a read error may be responsible. The chain links TRBV29-1 to TRBJ2-1; tentatively, D is TRBD2 (6 bases). CDR1 is SQVTM and CDR2 is ANQGSEA in the germline V gene. The CDR3 contains 13 residues. The CDR3 nucleotides are TGCAGCGTTCGACTAGACTCGGTCGATGAGCAGTCCTTC. It specifies CSVRLDSVDEQSF.

This clonotype has ten or more counts. It may be a read error: a sequence one base away is much more abundant. The V gene is TRBV12-3 or TRBV12-4, the J gene TRBJ2-3, with 7 bases that match TRBD2. The CDR3 sequence is 14 residues long. The CDR3 region is CAGRLAGGTDTQYF. CDR3 sequence (DNA): TGTGCCGGCAGGTTAGCGGGTGGCACAGATACGCAGTATTTT.

A note on this clonotype: A much larger clonotype is one base distant, so this may be a read error. V usage is TRBV30 and J usage is TRBJ1-2; D gene ambiguous. From germline, CDR1 is GTSNPN and CDR2 SVGIG (reference sequence). This CDR3 has 13 residues. CDR3: CAWSAGYQYGCTF. The CDR3 DNA follows: TGTGCCTGGAGCGCCGGCTACCAATATGGCTGCACCTTC. The full variable domain, with the rest looked up from reference TRBV30 and TRBJ1-2, is SQTIHQWPATLVQPVGSPLSLECTVEGTSNPNLYWYRQAAGRGLQLLFYSVGIGQISSEVPQNLSASRPQDRQFILSSKKLLLSDSGFYLCAWSAGYQYGCTFGSGTRLTVV.

This clonotype was recorded at least ten times. The chain links TRBV10-3 to TRBJ2-6; D remains ambiguous. Trimming removed 6 bases at V and 0 bases at J, with 9 bases between. The germline gives CDR1 ENHRY, CDR2 SYGVKD. The CDR3 spans 15 residues. CDR3 region: CAISPGLSGANVLTF. CDR3 bases: TGTGCCATCAGCCCCGGGCTCTCTGGGGCCAACGTCCTGACTTTC.

In this sample, this clonotype turned up a few times. A read error is possible here, since a much larger clone lies one base away. The chain uses TRBV14 and TRBJ2-1, with D possibly being TRBD1 (5 bases). V shed 2 bases and J shed 1 base, with 12 bases lying between them. The length of the CDR3 is 16 residues. Germline loops: CDR1 SGHDN, CDR2 FVKESK. The CDR3 is CASSQKVRASYNEQFF. CDR3 in DNA: TGTGCCAGCAGCCAAAAGGTCAGGGCATCCTACAATGAGCAGTTCTTC.

The chain employs TRBV25-1 and TRBJ1-1, with TRBD1 as a possible D gene (6 bases). The CDR3 consists of 14 residues. V lost 7 bases, J lost 2 bases, and 14 bases lay in between. Per germline, CDR1 MGHDK and CDR2 SYGVNS. CDR3 residues: CASNHREGNTEAFF. In DNA, the CDR3 is TGTGCCAGCAACCACAGGGAAGGAAACACTGAAGCTTTCTTT.

This rearrangement joins TRBV7-8 to TRBJ1-2; D possibly corresponds to TRBD1 (6 bases). Germline CDR1 reads SGHVS; CDR2 reads FQNEAQ. CDR3 length: 12 residues. Trimming took 6 bases from V and 11 from J, leaving 16 bases between them. CDR3 sequence reads: CASRRGGYGYTF. The CDR3 DNA sequence: TGTGCCAGCAGGAGGGGGGGCTACGGTTACACCTTC.

J is TRBJ2-1 and V is TRBV20-1; D is possibly TRBD2 (6 bases). V was shortened by 3 bases and J by 8 bases, with 20 bases between the two germline ends. The germline gives CDR1 DFQATT, CDR2 SNEGSKA (reference sequence). The CDR3 extends over 15 amino acids. This chain's CDR3 is CSARGLARGYDEQFF. The CDR3 nucleotides are TGCAGTGCTAGGGGGCTAGCGCGAGGGTACGATGAGCAGTTCTTC.

To note about this clonotype: One end of the junction fails to match germline, which may point to a read error. The chain employs TRBV7-8 and TRBJ2-5; D not resolved. Germline lookup yields CDR1 SGHVS and CDR2 FQNEAQ. There are 14 residues in the CDR3. CDR3 in DNA: TGTGTCAGCAGCCCTAGGGTTGGGCCGGAGACCAAGTACTTC. This codes for CVSSPRVGPETKYF.

The table lists this clonotype with many counts. This rearrangement joins TRBV6-1 to TRBJ2-5; a weak D match, TRBD1 (6 bases). CDR3 size: 19 residues. Trimming stripped 0 bases from V and 2 bases from J, with 22 bases between. Per germline, CDR1 MNHNS and CDR2 SASEGT. DNA of the CDR3: TGTGCCAGCAGTGAAGCTATTTTACTCCCGGGACATAGGCAAGAGACCCAGTACTTC. Translating it yields CASSEAILLPGHRQETQYF.

As concerns this clonotype: At one of its ends the junction is not consistent with the germline gene, which may arise from a read error. The CDR3 region is CARSLESAGGSYNEQFF. In nucleotides, the CDR3 is TGTGCCAGAAGCTTAGAGTCAGCGGGAGGGTCTTACAATGAGCAGTTCTTC. The chain uses TRBV11-1 and TRBJ2-1; 10 positions match TRBD2. Germline V gives CDR1 SGHAT, CDR2 FQDESV (reference sequence). The CDR3 totals 17 residues.

Concerning this clonotype itself: A junction boundary mismatches the germline segment, possibly from a read error. This chain connects TRBV10-3 to TRBJ2-3; D uncertain. Germline assignment: CDR1 ENHRY and CDR2 SYGVKD. The CDR3 is 14 residues long. The DNA for the CDR3 is TGTGGCATCAGTGAGTCGGTGAGCATAGATACGCAGTATTTT. Its translation is CGISESVSIDTQYF.

Of note for this clonotype: This may arise from a read error, as a much more abundant clone is one base away. This sequence joins TRBV20-1 and TRBJ1-5; D perhaps matches TRBD1 (6 bases). CDR1 DFQATT and CDR2 SNEGSKA come from the germline V gene (reference sequence). The CDR3 spans 14 residues. Trimming shortened V by 8 bases and J by 1 base, and 15 bases separated the two germline ends. CDR3 protein: CSTLGQQSNQPQHF. The CDR3 nucleotides read TGCAGTACCCTGGGACAACAAAGCAATCAGCCCCAGCATTTT.

This clonotype was observed once. This clone may be a read error of a much larger clone one base away. The chain joins TRBV7-9 to TRBJ2-1; D perhaps matches TRBD2 (6 bases). This CDR3 is 14 amino acids long. CDR1 is SEHNR and CDR2 is FQNEAQ in the germline V gene (reference sequence). V was clipped by 6 bases and J by 10 bases, with 19 bases between them. The CDR3 nucleotides are TGTGCCAGCAGACGGACTATCGGGAGTTTCGAGCAGTTCTTC. Translated, it gives CASRRTIGSFEQFF. Based on the CDR3 plus reference TRBV7-9 and TRBJ2-1, the full variable domain is DTGVSQNPRHKITKRGQNVTFRCDPISEHNRLYWYRQTLGQGPEFLTYFQNEAQLEKSRLLSDRFSAERPKGSFSTLEIQRTEQGDSAMYLCASRRTIGSFEQFFGPGTRLTVL.

This clonotype has a handful of counts. The CDR3 here is CASSSRGGTSGNTIYF. In nucleotides, the CDR3 is TGTGCCAGCAGCTCCCGGGGAGGGACCTCTGGAAACACCATATATTTT. V gene TRBV7-6 combines with J gene TRBJ1-3; TRBD1 might be the D (5 bases). The CDR3 sequence is 16 residues long. The V gene's germline CDR1 is SGHVS and CDR2 FNYEAQ. V lost 4 bases to trimming and J lost 0 bases, with 13 bases between them.

The V call is TRBV7-9, the J call TRBJ1-5; 7 positions match TRBD1. The CDR3 loop spans 16 amino acids. Per the germline V gene, CDR1 is SEHNR and CDR2 is FQNEAQ (reference sequence). Losses at the gene ends were 11 bases for V and 5 bases for J; bases not matched to a gene: 18. The CDR3 is CACNLYTGAEDQPQHF. The CDR3 nucleotides read TGTGCCTGCAATTTATATACAGGGGCGGAGGATCAGCCCCAGCATTTT.

This clonotype was seen only once. The chain recombines TRBV7-9 with TRBJ1-3; unclear D gene. This CDR3 spans 16 amino acids. Per the germline V gene, CDR1 is SEHNR and CDR2 is FQNEAQ (reference sequence). The V end lost 7 bases, the J end lost 0 bases, and 16 bases lay between the germline ends. In DNA form, the CDR3 reads TGTGCCAGCAACTCCCGGGAGGCGAGCTCTGGAAACACCATATATTTT. Translating gives CASNSREASSGNTIYF.

In the case of this clonotype: The germline gene is not matched at one end of the junction; a read error may be the cause. V is TRBV24-1 and J is TRBJ2-3; 8 bases match TRBD1. CDR1 and CDR2 (germline): KGHDR, SFDVKD. The CDR3 extends over 16 amino acids. This CDR3 is CATIDQPGQVADTQYF. The DNA of the CDR3 is TGTGCCACCATTGATCAACCGGGACAGGTGGCAGATACGCAGTATTTT.

With regard to this clonotype: A much larger clone differs from this one at a single base, so this may be a read error. The rearrangement links TRBV11-1 to TRBJ2-4, with D unclear. Germline CDR1 SGHAT, CDR2 FQDESV (reference sequence). V lost 5 bases, J lost 0 bases, and 11 bases lay in between. CDR3 size: 15 residues. CDR3 in DNA: TGTGCCAGCAGCCCAACATCTCTAGCCAAAAACATTCAGTACTTC. It yields the protein CASSPTSLAKNIQYF.

For this clonotype: A read error may be the cause here, since a much bigger clone is one base away. The chain combines TRBV11-2 with TRBJ2-3, with D possibly being TRBD1 (6 bases). This CDR3 contains 13 residues. The germline V gene has CDR1 SGHAT and CDR2 FQNNGV. The CDR3 here is CANSLGGEDTQYF. The CDR3 DNA reads as TGTGCCAACAGCTTAGGGGGAGAAGATACGCAGTATTTT.